This entry lists 32 T cell receptor beta chains sequenced from one sample in a study of shared clonotypes between healthy human individuals (dated by TCRdb to about 2020). Preparation of the library involved the immunoSEQ multiplex PCR assay. TCRdb limited this immuneACCESS table to in-frame rearrangements with V and J called. A share of clones is missing; checked studies link under half to unresolved V genes, and the rest is unexplained. The sample table holds 800,000 or so clones, of which 96% were seen once. About 0.22% of the sample is in the top ten clones. CD8 naive samples were CD45RO-negative cells positively selected for CCR7, giving a CD45RA+CCR7+ population that excluded TemRA cells. Sequenced sample: naive CD8+ T cells sorted from blood. The sample's cell subset or site, from its label and the paper: CD45RA+CCR7+. These receptors all come from a man aged 30-40 years in good health.

This rearrangement joins TRBV9 to TRBJ2-7; 8 positions match TRBD1. Germline trimming cut 4 bases from V and 4 bases from J; bases unmatched to any gene: 4. Germline-derived CDR1 and CDR2 are SGDLS and YYNGEE. The CDR3 covers 13 residues. The CDR3 reads CASSQRQGYEQYF. The DNA for the CDR3 is TGTGCCAGCAGCCAGCGACAGGGGTACGAGCAGTACTTC.

V gene TRBV7-2 combines with J gene TRBJ2-5; 10 bases match TRBD2. The CDR3 covers 17 residues. V lost 1 base and J lost 3; bases outside the gene matches: 8. CDR1 SGHTA and CDR2 FQGNSA come from the germline V gene. In nucleotides, the CDR3 is TGTGCCAGCAGCTTAGGGGGTGGTGGACTAGCGGAAGAGACCCAGTACTTC. This gives the protein CASSLGGGGLAEETQYF.

The rearrangement joins TRBV27 to TRBJ2-5, with 11 bases that match TRBD2. V shed 1 base, J shed 4 bases, and the junction held 5 bases outside the gene matches. This CDR3 is 16 amino acids long. Germline V gene lookup returns CDR1 MNHEY and CDR2 SMNVEV (reference sequence). The CDR3 DNA reads TGTGCCAGCAGTTTATTGCCCGGGACTAGCGGAGAGACCCAGTACTTC. Translated: CASSLLPGTSGETQYF.

The chain combines TRBV19 with TRBJ2-7; tentative D call: TRBD1 (6 bases). Germline assignment: CDR1 LNHDA and CDR2 SQIVND (reference sequence). The CDR3 is made up of 13 amino acids. V lost 4 bases, J lost 2 bases, and 9 bases lay in between. In nucleotides, the CDR3 is TGTGCCAGTAGTACTGACAGGACCTACGAGCAGTACTTC. Translated: CASSTDRTYEQYF.

This clone has just one count. The genes are TRBV27 and TRBJ2-2; 8 nucleotides agree with TRBD2. Germline V CDR1 and CDR2: MNHEY, SMNVEV (reference sequence). This CDR3 spans 16 amino acids. The ends lost 1 base at V and 7 bases at J; junction bases unmatched: 8. Written as DNA, the CDR3 is TGTGCCAGCAGTTTATTCAGCGGGAGTTCGTTCGGGGAGCTGTTTTTT. Its protein is CASSLFSGSSFGELFF.

V is TRBV25-1 and J is TRBJ2-1; no reliable D call. Germline CDR1 is MGHDK and CDR2 is SYGVNS. This CDR3 spans 11 amino acids. Trimming pared 10 bases from V and 2 bases from J, leaving 6 bases between. CDR3 loop: CAMGTYNEQFF. In DNA form, the CDR3 reads TGTGCCATGGGGACCTACAATGAGCAGTTCTTC.

The genes are TRBV5-4 and TRBJ2-7, with D perhaps matching TRBD1 (7 bases). With 4 bases removed from V and 0 bases from J, the gap between germline ends came to 14 bases. CDR1 SGHNT and CDR2 YYREEE come from the germline V gene (reference sequence). CDR3 size: 15 residues. The DNA of the CDR3 is TGTGCCAGCAGCCCCCAGGGGGGACTCTCCTACGAGCAGTACTTC. Its protein is CASSPQGGLSYEQYF.

The chain combines TRBV7-9 with TRBJ2-7; 7 nucleotides align to TRBD1. J gave up 3 bases and V 4 bases, and 9 bases lay outside the gene matches. Germline V gene data show CDR1 as SEHNR and CDR2 as FQNEAQ (reference sequence). The length of the CDR3 is 15 residues. CDR3 nucleotide sequence: TGTGCCAGCAGCTCTACCGGGACAGAGTTCTACGAGCAGTACTTC. This gives the protein CASSSTGTEFYEQYF.

Here the CDR3 DNA reads TGCAGCGTACCATTTGGGGTTAACACTGAAGCTTTCTTT. Protein sequence: CSVPFGVNTEAFF. The rearrangement uses TRBV29-1 and TRBJ1-1, with D hard to call. V was trimmed by 6 bases and J by 2 bases, leaving 13 bases between them. Germline values: CDR1 SQVTM, CDR2 ANQGSEA. The CDR3 is 13 residues long.

The V call is TRBV5-4, the J call TRBJ2-7, with D perhaps matching TRBD1 or TRBD2 (7 bases each). This CDR3 contains 14 residues. The V end was cut by 4 bases, the J end by 5 bases, with 16 bases between. Germline V gives CDR1 SGHNT, CDR2 YYREEE (reference sequence). DNA for the CDR3: TGTGCCAGCAGCCATGCAGGGGGGAGGGACGAGCAGTACTTC. Translating gives CASSHAGGRDEQYF.

The chain uses TRBV5-5 and TRBJ2-7; D possibly corresponds to TRBD1 (6 bases). Germline V CDR1 and CDR2: SGHKS, YYEKEE (reference sequence). This CDR3 region has 12 residues. Trimming pared 4 bases from V and 6 bases from J, leaving 11 bases between. This CDR3 is CASSIGTLEQYF. CDR3 bases: TGTGCCAGCAGCATAGGGACACTCGAGCAGTACTTC.

Concerning this clone itself: The same CDR3 can be traced to other DNA sequences in this sample. The V and J genes are TRBV9 and TRBJ2-1; 7 bases are a match to TRBD2. J gave up 1 base and V 0 bases, and 1 base lay outside the gene matches. Looked up from germline, CDR1 is SGDLS and CDR2 is YYNGEE. This CDR3 comprises 15 residues. The CDR3 DNA sequence: TGTGCCAGCAGCGTAGGCGGGGGTTCCTACAATGAGCAGTTCTTC. Protein: CASSVGGGSYNEQFF. The full variable domain, completed using reference TRBV9 and TRBJ2-1, is DSGVTQTPKHLITATGQRVTLRCSPRSGDLSVYWYQQSLDQGLQFLIQYYNGEERAKGNILERFSAQQFPDLHSELNLSSLELGDSALYFCASSVGGGSYNEQFFGPGTRLTVL.

The rearrangement joins TRBV19 to TRBJ2-1; 9 bases agree with TRBD1. Germline V gene data show CDR1 as LNHDA and CDR2 as SQIVND (reference sequence). The CDR3 length is 15 residues. V lost 5 bases, J lost 7 bases, and 9 bases stayed unmatched. CDR3 nucleotides: TGTGCCAGTAGTTTGTGGACAGGGGCGGGGAATGAGCAGTTCTTC. It translates to CASSLWTGAGNEQFF.

The chain couples TRBV27 to TRBJ1-6; 9 positions agree with TRBD1. Germline CDR1 is MNHEY and CDR2 is SMNVEV (reference sequence). This CDR3 spans 14 amino acids. V trimming: 5 bases; J trimming: 7 bases; junction bases outside the gene matches: 3. As DNA, the CDR3 is TGTGCCAGCAGTCCTGGACAGGGGAATTCACCCCTCCACTTT. Amino acids: CASSPGQGNSPLHF.

The rearrangement uses TRBV10-1 and TRBJ1-5; D not resolved. Deletions cut 7 bases from V and 5 bases from J, with 21 bases between. Germline lookup yields CDR1 WNHNN and CDR2 SYGVQD (reference sequence). This CDR3 has 16 amino acids. DNA of the CDR3: TGCGCCAGCAACTCAGACCCTTTTACCCTGGATCAGCCCCAGCATTTT. Residues: CASNSDPFTLDQPQHF.

The chain recombines TRBV9 with TRBJ2-1, with 7 bases matching TRBD2. CDR1 and CDR2 from the germline V gene are SGDLS and YYNGEE. The CDR3 is 12 amino acids. V lost 4 bases to trimming and J lost 10 bases; unmatched junction nucleotides: 5. The CDR3 reads CASSILGGEQFF. CDR3 nucleotides: TGTGCCAGCAGCATTCTCGGGGGGGAGCAGTTCTTC.

This clone was observed a single time. The J gene is TRBJ2-1, the V gene TRBV30; tentative D call: TRBD1 (6 bases). The CDR3 is 13 residues long. Germline V gene sequence: CDR1 GTSNPN, CDR2 SVGIG (reference sequence). Deletions cut 3 bases from V and 4 bases from J, with 10 bases between. The CDR3 region has the DNA TGTGCCTGGAGCGCCGGGACATACAATGAGCAGTTCTTC. Amino acids: CAWSAGTYNEQFF.

J is TRBJ2-7 and V is TRBV11-2, with a tentative D call TRBD1 (6 bases). The CDR3 is made up of 15 amino acids. Germline values: CDR1 SGHAT, CDR2 FQNNGV. The V end lost 5 bases, the J end lost 0 bases, and 14 bases lay between the germline ends. CDR3 in DNA: TGTGCCAGCAGCCTATCGGACAGTAACTCCTACGAGCAGTACTTC. This codes for CASSLSDSNSYEQYF.

This CDR3 reads CASSSPSRVPYNEQFF. The CDR3 DNA sequence: TGTGCCAGCAGTTCCCCCTCAAGAGTACCCTACAATGAGCAGTTCTTC. The gene calls are TRBV28 and TRBJ2-1; D not resolved. The CDR3 is 16 residues long. Germline V gene data show CDR1 as MDHEN and CDR2 as SYDVKM. V was cut by 4 bases and J by 2 bases, with 15 bases left in between.

For this clone: The same CDR3 can be traced to other DNA sequences in this sample. The chain combines TRBV2 with TRBJ2-1; no reliable D call. The germline gives CDR1 SNHLY, CDR2 FYNNEI. The V and J ends lost 6 bases and 5 bases respectively, with 8 bases between them. The CDR3 contains 12 residues. The CDR3 DNA reads TGTGCCAGCAGGGGATCCGACAATGAGCAGTTCTTC. This encodes CASRGSDNEQFF.

This rearrangement joins TRBV29-1 to TRBJ2-7; the match to TRBD2 covers 9 bases. V shed 1 base and J 0 bases; nucleotides not matched to a gene: 13. The germline CDR1 and CDR2 sequences are SQVTM and ANQGSEA. This CDR3 has 18 amino acids. CDR3 sequence reads: CSVEGPSGRFESSYEQYF. In nucleotides, the CDR3 is TGCAGCGTTGAAGGTCCCAGCGGGAGGTTTGAAAGCTCCTACGAGCAGTACTTC.

This chain uses TRBV5-7 with TRBJ2-1; no reliable D call. TRBV5-7 is sorted into the ORF group, with uncertain function. CDR3 length: 11 residues. The V and J ends lost 1 base and 9 bases respectively, with 5 bases between them. CDR3 DNA sequence: TGTGCCAGCAGCTTGATCAGTGAGCAGTTCTTC. Its translation is CASSLISEQFF.

The genes are TRBV2 and TRBJ1-1; D is possibly TRBD1 (6 bases). V was pared by 11 bases and J by 5 bases, with 12 bases between. The CDR3 spans 11 residues. Per germline, CDR1 SNHLY and CDR2 FYNNEI. This chain's CDR3 is CAGRGETEAFF. Written as DNA, the CDR3 is TGTGCCGGAAGGGGGGAGACTGAAGCTTTCTTT.

CDR3 region: CASSPPRGSSYNEQFF. Written as DNA, the CDR3 is TGTGCCAGCTCACCTCCGAGGGGGAGCTCCTACAATGAGCAGTTCTTC. The gene calls are TRBV18 and TRBJ2-1, with TRBD1 as a possible D gene (6 bases). With 3 bases removed from V and 0 bases from J, the gap between germline ends came to 12 bases. CDR3 size: 16 residues. The germline gives CDR1 KGHSH, CDR2 LQKENI.

This chain connects TRBV7-9 to TRBJ2-7, with TRBD2 matching over 10 bases. The CDR3 is made up of 16 amino acids. Germline trimming cut 4 bases from V and 0 bases from J; bases unmatched to any gene: 6. In germline, CDR1 is SEHNR, CDR2 FQNEAQ (reference sequence). CDR3 coding DNA: TGTGCCAGCAGCTCAACAGCGGGAGGGAGCTCCTACGAGCAGTACTTC. It codes for CASSSTAGGSSYEQYF.

This chain links TRBV29-1 with TRBJ2-7; 10 bases fit TRBD1. This CDR3 contains 12 residues. With V trimmed by 4 bases and J by 5 bases, 2 bases remained unmatched. Germline loops: CDR1 SQVTM, CDR2 ANQGSEA. CDR3 nucleotide sequence: TGCAGCGTTGGGACAGGGGGGAACGAGCAGTACTTC. This sequence encodes CSVGTGGNEQYF.

The gene calls are TRBV30 and TRBJ1-3; 10 bases map to TRBD1. Trimming removed 4 bases from V and 8 bases from J; junction bases left unmatched: 11. The CDR3 is made up of 15 amino acids. Germline V CDR1 and CDR2: GTSNPN, SVGIG (reference sequence). CDR3 protein: CAWTDRDRGLDTIYF. CDR3 DNA: TGTGCCTGGACCGACCGGGACAGGGGCCTCGACACCATATATTTT.

In DNA, the CDR3 is TGTGCCAGCAGGGGACAGGCGCCTTCTGGAAACACCATATATTTT. Residues: CASRGQAPSGNTIYF. This chain connects TRBV6-5 to TRBJ1-3; 8 nucleotides line up with TRBD1. The length of the CDR3 is 15 residues. V was clipped by 6 bases and J by 1 base; unmatched bases: 5. Germline CDR1 MNHEY, CDR2 SVGAGI.

The chain employs TRBV13 and TRBJ2-1; TRBD2 matches 8 bases. Germline CDR1 PRHDT, CDR2 FYEKMQ (reference sequence). J was trimmed by 0 bases and V by 8 bases; bases with no gene match: 6. CDR3 length: 15 residues. The CDR3 loop is CASRLAISSYNEQFF. The DNA of the CDR3 is TGTGCCAGCCGACTAGCGATTAGCTCCTACAATGAGCAGTTCTTC.

The chain couples TRBV9 to TRBJ2-1; D perhaps matches TRBD1 (5 bases). The germline V and J ends were trimmed by 0 bases and 4 bases, with 29 bases remaining between them. Germline CDR1 and CDR2: SGDLS and YYNGEE. This CDR3 is 21 amino acids long. CDR3 in amino acids: CASSVEGKRRSSGPFYNEQFF. DNA of the CDR3: TGTGCCAGCAGCGTAGAGGGGAAGCGAAGAAGTTCTGGCCCGTTTTACAATGAGCAGTTCTTC. Filled out from reference TRBV9 and TRBJ2-1, the complete variable domain reads DSGVTQTPKHLITATGQRVTLRCSPRSGDLSVYWYQQSLDQGLQFLIQYYNGEERAKGNILERFSAQQFPDLHSELNLSSLELGDSALYFCASSVEGKRRSSGPFYNEQFFGPGTRLTVL.

As regards this clone: Other DNA sequences in the same sample also yield this CDR3. The chain links TRBV13 to TRBJ2-1; D is unclear. Between the trimmed V and J ends, which lost 3 bases and 5 bases, there was a span of 2 bases. Germline CDR1 reads PRHDT; CDR2 reads FYEKMQ (reference sequence). The CDR3 has 11 residues. The CDR3 is CASSLNNEQFF. For the CDR3, the DNA is TGTGCCAGCAGCTTGAACAATGAGCAGTTCTTC.

This chain joins TRBV18 and TRBJ2-1; D is uncertain. The CDR3 extends over 15 amino acids. With 3 bases removed from V and 0 bases from J, the gap between germline ends came to 9 bases. Looked up from germline, CDR1 is KGHSH and CDR2 is LQKENI. CDR3 region: CASSPMVSSYNEQFF. CDR3 bases: TGTGCCAGCTCACCCATGGTGTCCTCCTACAATGAGCAGTTCTTC.